This is a list of T cell receptor beta chains from one sample in a study of CD8 T cells in ankylosing spondylitis. TCRdb re-derived calls from the 5' RACE reads in MiXCR, one entry per CDR3 protein. The table shows about 240,000 distinct CDR3 sequences, with around 11% occurring only once. The sequenced material came from blood, either unsorted or a sorted T cell fraction (not recorded which). The receptors stem from a male donor with ankylosing spondylitis or in good health (not recorded which). CDR3s include the opening cysteine and the closing phenylalanine or tryptophan. The D gene is left open where the match is weak. For some rows the clone size is stated as once, few or many, or as a class when expanded; others skip it.

clone_size	v_call	d_call	j_call	cdr3_aa	cdr3_nt
few	TRBV2	TRBD1	TRBJ1-1	CASSERDPGQGYTEAFF	TGTGCCAGCAGTGAGAGGGATCCGGGACAGGGCTACACTGAAGCTTTCTTT
.	TRBV12-3/TRBV12-4	.	TRBJ1-3	CASSFGGVPGNTIYF	TGTGCCAGCAGTTTTGGGGGGGTCCCAGGGAACACCATATATTTT
few	TRBV6-1	.	TRBJ2-1	CASTPWGAISSYNEQFF	TGTGCCAGCACCCCCTGGGGGGCGATAAGCTCCTACAATGAGCAGTTCTTC
many	TRBV6-1	.	TRBJ1-6	CASTTLGYMNSPLHF	TGTGCCAGCACTACCCTGGGGTATATGAATTCACCCCTCCACTTT
.	TRBV12-3/TRBV12-4	.	TRBJ2-2	CASRALSGGFGELFF	TGTGCCAGCAGGGCCCTGAGTGGGGGGTTCGGGGAGCTGTTTTTT
.	TRBV7-9	.	TRBJ2-1	CASSSSALTNEQFF	TGTGCCAGCAGTTCGAGCGCACTGACTAATGAGCAGTTCTTC
many	TRBV12-3/TRBV12-4	.	TRBJ2-3	CASSFSGRWDTQYF	TGTGCCAGCAGTTTTTCCGGAAGATGGGATACGCAGTATTTT
many	TRBV6-5	TRBD2	TRBJ2-3	CASSPTSAGGGDTQYF	TGTGCCAGCAGTCCCACGAGTGCGGGGGGCGGAGATACGCAGTATTTT
many	TRBV12-3/TRBV12-4	.	TRBJ1-6	CASQATTNSPLHF	TGTGCCAGCCAAGCGACCACCAATTCACCCCTCCACTTT
.	TRBV14	TRBD2	TRBJ2-3	CASSQGDLGAGAGDTQYF	TGTGCCAGCAGCCAAGGAGATTTGGGAGCGGGAGCGGGAGATACGCAGTATTTT
many	TRBV6-1	.	TRBJ2-1	CATQDRPYNEQFF	TGTGCCACTCAGGACAGACCCTACAATGAGCAGTTCTTC